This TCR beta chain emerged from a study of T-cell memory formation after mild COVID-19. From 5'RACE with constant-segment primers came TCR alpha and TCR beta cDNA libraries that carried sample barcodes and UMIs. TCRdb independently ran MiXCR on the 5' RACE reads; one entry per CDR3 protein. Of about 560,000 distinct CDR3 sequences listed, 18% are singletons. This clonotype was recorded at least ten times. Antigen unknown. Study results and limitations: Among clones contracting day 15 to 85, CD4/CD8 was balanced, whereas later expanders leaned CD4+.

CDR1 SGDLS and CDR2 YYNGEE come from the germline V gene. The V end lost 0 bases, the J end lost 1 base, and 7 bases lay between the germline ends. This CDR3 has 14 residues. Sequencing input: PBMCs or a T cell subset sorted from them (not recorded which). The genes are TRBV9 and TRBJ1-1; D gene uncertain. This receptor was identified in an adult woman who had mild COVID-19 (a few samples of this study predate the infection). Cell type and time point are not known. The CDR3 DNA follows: TGTGCCAGCAGCGTAGCGGGAACGAACACTGAAGCTTTCTTT. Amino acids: CASSVAGTNTEAFF.